The following is a T cell receptor beta chain sequence with its context. The data are from a study of T cells in localized non-small cell lung cancer. Assay used: immunoSEQ multiplex PCR; TCRdb lists only in-frame clones, some missing. The sample has approximately 37,000 clones, approximately 86% seen once. Germline CDR1 is ENHRY and CDR2 is SYGVKD. V was shortened by 5 bases and J by 6 bases, with 16 bases between the two germline ends. The CDR3 is 14 residues long. This receptor was identified in a man aged 18 to 50 with stage I lung adenocarcinoma. Sample: peripheral blood, taken before any cancer treatment. This chain links TRBV10-3 with TRBJ1-2; D ambiguous. CDR3 bases: TGTGCCATCAGTTCATGGCCCATAGACCATGGCTACACCTTC. Protein product: CAISSWPIDHGYTF.